The 12 T cell receptor beta chains presented below share a single source sample, sequenced in a study of T cell responses to AZD1222 COVID-19 vaccine. The method was immunoSEQ multiplex PCR; TCRdb's version includes in-frame clones alone and lacks a portion of them. The sample contains approximately 140,000 clones, around 90% of which appear only once. The specimen was peripheral blood, collected 28 days after the second AZD1222 dose. The receptors were sampled from an adult who received the AZD1222 COVID-19 vaccine.

V usage is TRBV11-3 and J usage is TRBJ2-5; 9 bases map to TRBD2. J lost 1 base, V lost 5 bases, and 11 bases had no gene match. The CDR3 contains 17 residues. Looked up from germline, CDR1 is SGHNT and CDR2 is YENEEA. CDR3 residues: CASSPFGAGGPQETQYF. For the CDR3, the DNA is TGTGCCAGCAGCCCTTTCGGGGCGGGAGGGCCCCAAGAGACCCAGTACTTC.

J is TRBJ2-5 and V is TRBV6-6; no clear D gene. V was trimmed by 8 bases and J by 4 bases, leaving 14 bases between them. Germline assignment: CDR1 MNHNY and CDR2 SVGAGI (reference sequence). The CDR3 totals 13 residues. As DNA, the CDR3 is TGTGCCAGCCAAAGCCCCGGATTAGAGACCCAGTACTTC. As protein: CASQSPGLETQYF.

The chain couples TRBV18 to TRBJ1-1; the D gene is possibly TRBD1 (6 bases). This CDR3 region has 14 residues. The V end was cut by 2 bases, the J end by 3 bases, with 10 bases between. Germline-derived CDR1 and CDR2 are KGHSH and LQKENI. CDR3 coding DNA: TGTGCCAGCTCACCATTGGAGGGGGACACTGAAGCTTTCTTT. It codes for CASSPLEGDTEAFF.

Turning to this clone: This sample includes further DNA sequences coding for the same CDR3. This chain links TRBV9 with TRBJ2-7; possible D gene TRBD2, 5 bases. The CDR3 runs 12 residues. V lost 3 bases and J lost 6, with 10 bases in between. Germline CDR1 and CDR2: SGDLS and YYNGEE. CDR3 sequence (DNA): TGTGCCAGCAGCGGCCCCGGAGGCGAGCAGTACTTC. Its protein is CASSGPGGEQYF.

The genes are TRBV9 and TRBJ2-7; 8 bases line up with TRBD2. The germline gives CDR1 SGDLS, CDR2 YYNGEE. With V trimmed by 0 bases and J by 2 bases, 4 bases remained unmatched. The CDR3 consists of 15 residues. CDR3 residues: CASSVGDSGTYEQYF. The CDR3 nucleotides are TGTGCCAGCAGCGTAGGGGATAGCGGGACCTACGAGCAGTACTTC.

The chain carries TRBV7-6 and TRBJ1-1, with 11 bases matching TRBD1. The CDR3 is 16 residues long. Trimming took 5 bases from V and 6 from J; bases not matched to a gene: 11. The germline gives CDR1 SGHVS, CDR2 FNYEAQ. CDR3 region: CASSPWTGGREPEAFF. CDR3 nucleotide sequence: TGTGCCAGCAGCCCCTGGACAGGGGGCAGAGAGCCTGAAGCTTTCTTT.

The chain joins TRBV7-8 to TRBJ1-5; D remains unclear. The CDR3 has 14 amino acids. Germline values: CDR1 SGHVS, CDR2 FQNEAQ. V gave up 1 base and J gave up 6 bases, with 10 bases separating them. The CDR3 coding sequence is TGTGCCAGCAGCTTAGACAGATTCGGTCAGCCCCAGCATTTT. This encodes CASSLDRFGQPQHF. Filled out from reference TRBV7-8 and TRBJ1-5, the complete variable domain reads GAGVSQSPRYKVAKRGQDVALRCDPISGHVSLFWYQQALGQGPEFLTYFQNEAQLDKSGLPSDRFFAERPEGSVSTLKIQRTQQEDSAVYLCASSLDRFGQPQHFGDGTRLSIL.

The rearrangement links TRBV27 to TRBJ1-4; TRBD1 matches at 10 bases. This CDR3 comprises 20 residues. The trim removed 3 bases at V and 0 bases at J, leaving 13 bases unmatched. Germline V gene lookup returns CDR1 MNHEY and CDR2 SMNVEV (reference sequence). CDR3 DNA: TGTGCCAGCAGTTTCCATGGACAGGGGGGTATAGTTGCAACTAATGAAAAACTGTTTTTT. The encoded protein is CASSFHGQGGIVATNEKLFF.

J is TRBJ2-1 and V is TRBV21-1; TRBD2 is taken as the D call from the table, unchecked against the DNA. TRBV21-1 is classified as a pseudogene. This CDR3 has 19 residues. This chain's CDR3 is CASSKITERGLAGINEQFF. The CDR3 DNA sequence: TGTGCCAGCAGCAAAATCACAGAGAGAGGACTAGCGGGAATCAATGAGCAGTTCTTC.

The rearrangement joins TRBV9 to TRBJ2-1; TRBD2 matches at 12 bases. The CDR3 sequence is 19 residues long. Germline CDR1 SGDLS, CDR2 YYNGEE. The V and J ends lost 4 bases and 0 bases, in that order; junction bases with no gene match: 11. The CDR3 spells CASSPPLAGGISSYNEQFF. CDR3 DNA: TGTGCCAGCAGCCCTCCCCTAGCGGGAGGGATTAGCTCCTACAATGAGCAGTTCTTC. The whole variable domain, filled in from reference TRBV9 and TRBJ2-1, reads DSGVTQTPKHLITATGQRVTLRCSPRSGDLSVYWYQQSLDQGLQFLIQYYNGEERAKGNILERFSAQQFPDLHSELNLSSLELGDSALYFCASSPPLAGGISSYNEQFFGPGTRLTVL.

This clone was detected once. This chain joins TRBV6-5 and TRBJ1-1; 9 bases map to TRBD1. V shed 5 bases and J 7 bases; nucleotides not matched to a gene: 2. The germline V gene encodes CDR1 MNHEY and CDR2 SVGAGI. This CDR3 comprises 12 residues. The chain's CDR3 is CASSRTGDEAFF. The CDR3 nucleotides read TGTGCCAGCAGTCGGACAGGGGATGAAGCTTTCTTT.

The chain recombines TRBV6-6 with TRBJ2-7; TRBD2 aligns across 9 bases. CDR3 length: 15 residues. The junction had 10 bases not matched to a gene; V was cut back by 7 bases and J by 3 bases. Germline V gives CDR1 MNHNY, CDR2 SVGAGI (reference sequence). CDR3 coding DNA: TGTGCCAGCATCGCTGGACTAGCGAGATTCTACGAGCAGTACTTC. This translates into CASIAGLARFYEQYF.